The T cell receptor (beta chain) described here comes from a study of blood T cell repertoires in COVID-19 (dated by TCRdb to 2019 to 2021). Some background on the complete study: Samples covering the acute and convalescent phases of COVID-19 were provided by collaborators in the United States, Italy and Spain. The prospective study material was composed of cDNA or gDNA derived from T cells, B-cell-depleted T cells, or PBMCs. Subjects who had been exposed to COVID-19, were actively infected with it, or had recovered from it provided the deeply sampled blood TCRbeta repertoires that made up the dataset. The repertoires were released in a freely available public database meant as a resource for research on the immune response to SARS-CoV-2. The samples were drawn from two sources: the first 160 participants of the ongoing ImmuneRACE study, and over 1,000 subjects contributed by 6 global collaborators. A de-identified subject ID, COVID-19 status, age in years and sex were almost always included in the sample metadata. Where HLA class I and class II types were available, the types were taken from metadata supplied by the sample provider, not from assay-based typing.

Trimmed from V: 7 bases; trimmed from J: 7 bases; junction bases lacking a gene match: 9. The CDR3 runs 14 residues from the cysteine to the phenylalanine. The entry retains the CDR3 DNA only, 42 bases that are in frame from base 1. Sequences LNHDA (CDR1) and SQIVND (CDR2) are obtained from the germline V gene (reference sequence). The collaborating institutions used their own protocols to collect whole blood in K2EDTA tubes. For TCRbeta analysis, collaborators shipped samples in one of three forms: frozen whole blood, isolated PBMCs, or DNA extracted from either of those sample types. TCRbeta CDR3 regions were amplified from genomic DNA by means of the immunoSEQ Assay, a bias-controlled multiplex PCR. Under the source paper's analysis protocol: The number of nucleated cells in each sample was estimated by amplification of reference gene primers within the assay. To quantify the absolute abundance of each unique TCRbeta CDR3 rearrangement, sequence reads were collapsed and filtered. For each sample, productive Simpson clonality was calculated by taking the square root of Simpson's diversity index across productive rearrangements. The immuneACCESS repertoire file appears here via TCRdb, limited to in-frame rearrangements. These files lack a portion of the clones; in checked studies, under half of the deficit traces to unresolved V genes, and the cause of the others is not known. The DNA was the basis for D and trimming; V, J and clone size are from that table. The sample table shows 50,000 to 65,000 clones, and roughly 80% are seen once. About 22% of the sample rests with the top ten.

Here is what the overall study found, with its caveats: The amount of clinical and demographic metadata varied by source and participant and was provided uncurated.

Comment on this clone: Its antigen is not yet known. No per-base quality is available; no much larger clone lies one base away.

Sequencing input: peripheral blood. The clonotype comes from a woman between 55 and 75 years old with acute or convalescent COVID-19. The V and J genes are TRBV19 and TRBJ1-5, with 8 bases matching TRBD1. The CDR3 sequence is CASTSQGARQPQHF. The DNA reads as follows: TGTGCCAGTACCAGTCAGGGGGCGCGGCAGCCCCAGCATTTT.